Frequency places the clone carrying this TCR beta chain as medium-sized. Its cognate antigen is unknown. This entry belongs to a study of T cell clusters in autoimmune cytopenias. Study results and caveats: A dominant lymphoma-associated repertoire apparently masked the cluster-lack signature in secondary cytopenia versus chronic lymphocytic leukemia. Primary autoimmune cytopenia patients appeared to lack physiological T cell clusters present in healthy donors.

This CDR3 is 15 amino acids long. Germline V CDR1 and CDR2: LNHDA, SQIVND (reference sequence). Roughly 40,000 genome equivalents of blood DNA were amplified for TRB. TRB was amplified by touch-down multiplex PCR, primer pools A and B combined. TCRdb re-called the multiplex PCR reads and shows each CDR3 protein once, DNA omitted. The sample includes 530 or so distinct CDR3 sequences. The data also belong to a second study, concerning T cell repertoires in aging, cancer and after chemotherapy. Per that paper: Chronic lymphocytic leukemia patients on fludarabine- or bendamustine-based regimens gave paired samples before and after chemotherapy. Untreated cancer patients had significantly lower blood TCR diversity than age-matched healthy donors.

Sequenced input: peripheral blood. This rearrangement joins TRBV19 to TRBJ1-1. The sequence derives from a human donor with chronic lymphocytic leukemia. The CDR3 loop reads CASRGLFPSGTEAFF.